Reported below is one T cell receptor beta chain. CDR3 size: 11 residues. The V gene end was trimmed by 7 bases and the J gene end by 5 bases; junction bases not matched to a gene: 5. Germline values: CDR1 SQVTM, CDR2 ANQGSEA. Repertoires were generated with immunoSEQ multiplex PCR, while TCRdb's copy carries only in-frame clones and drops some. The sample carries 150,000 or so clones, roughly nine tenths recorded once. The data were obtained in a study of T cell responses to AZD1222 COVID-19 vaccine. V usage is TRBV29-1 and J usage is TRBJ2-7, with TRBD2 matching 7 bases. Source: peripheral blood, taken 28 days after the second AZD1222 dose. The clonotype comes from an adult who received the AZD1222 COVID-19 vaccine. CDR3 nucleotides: TGCAGCGCCGGGAGGATGGACGAGCAGTACTTC. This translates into CSAGRMDEQYF.